Listed below are T cell receptor beta chains from one sample, sequenced in a study of response to subunit inactivated influenza vaccine. TCRdb reprocessed the RT-PCR reads via MiXCR and lists one record per CDR3 protein. Among around 480,000 distinct CDR3 sequences, approximately 9.9% were seen once, and the ten largest hold about 12%. The sequenced sample was PBMCs from blood, obtained roughly 46 days after vaccination. The receptors derive from a man aged 50 or older who received an inactivated influenza vaccine. Each CDR3 is given with its conserved first and last residue. A D gene is named only where the DNA matches it firmly. Rows may omit the clone size; those that give it use once, few, many or a size class.

CDR3aa: CSAKRVGSYEQYF; CDR3nt: TGCAGTGCGAAAAGGGTTGGGTCCTACGAGCAGTACTTC; d_gene: NA; j_gene: TRBJ2-7; v_gene: TRBV20-1; abundance: NA
CDR3aa: CASSVAGSITDTQYF; CDR3nt: TGTGCCAGCAGCGTAGCGGGCAGTATCACAGATACGCAGTATTTT; d_gene: NA; j_gene: TRBJ2-3; v_gene: TRBV9; abundance: many
CDR3aa: CSTGGGDEQYF; CDR3nt: TGCAGCACTGGGGGGGGCGACGAGCAGTACTTC; d_gene: NA; j_gene: TRBJ2-7; v_gene: TRBV29-1; abundance: few
CDR3aa: CSASPATGKSQPQHF; CDR3nt: TGCAGTGCTAGCCCCGCGACAGGGAAGAGTCAGCCCCAGCATTTT; d_gene: TRBD1; j_gene: TRBJ1-5; v_gene: TRBV20-1; abundance: NA
CDR3aa: CASSKRLAGSSYNEQFF; CDR3nt: TGTGCCAGCAGTAAACGACTAGCGGGGAGCTCCTACAATGAGCAGTTCTTC; d_gene: TRBD2; j_gene: TRBJ2-1; v_gene: TRBV6-1; abundance: NA
CDR3aa: CSARGGLAGGYEQYF; CDR3nt: TGCAGTGCTAGGGGTGGACTAGCGGGAGGATACGAGCAGTACTTC; d_gene: TRBD2; j_gene: TRBJ2-7; v_gene: TRBV20-1; abundance: NA
CDR3aa: CASRGGDRPSHEQYF; CDR3nt: TGTGCCAGCAGAGGGGGAGACAGGCCCTCCCACGAGCAGTACTTC; d_gene: NA; j_gene: TRBJ2-7; v_gene: TRBV6-4; abundance: NA
CDR3aa: CASSLTAGGKDGYTF; CDR3nt: TGTGCCAGCTCACTAACCGCCGGGGGGAAAGATGGCTACACCTTC; d_gene: NA; j_gene: TRBJ1-2; v_gene: TRBV18; abundance: few
CDR3aa: CASTTQDPRTDTQYF; CDR3nt: TGCGCCAGCACCACCCAGGACCCCCGCACAGATACGCAGTATTTT; d_gene: NA; j_gene: TRBJ2-3; v_gene: TRBV5-1; abundance: few
CDR3aa: CSATRAGAGANVLTF; CDR3nt: TGCAGTGCTACAAGGGCAGGCGCTGGGGCCAACGTCCTGACTTTC; d_gene: NA; j_gene: TRBJ2-6; v_gene: TRBV20-1; abundance: few